This paragraph covers one TCR beta chain sequence. Its matching antigen is unknown. The method was immunoSEQ multiplex PCR; TCRdb's version includes in-frame clones alone and lacks a portion of them. This sample has 80,000 to 90,000 clones; roughly 92% occur once, and the top ten carry roughly 5%. These data originate in a study of Tregs in tolerant kidney transplant recipients. Study observations and caveats: Few patients were studied, so findings need validation in larger groups. Biological reproducibility was not directly addressed in this study. Tregs expanded with activated donor B cells seemed most donor-specific.

Unstimulated Tregs (CD4+CD25+CD127-) and CD4+CD25- non-Tregs were sorted from PBMCs. The CDR3 sequence is 15 residues long. V lost 1 base and J lost 8, with 15 bases in between. Germline CDR1 is MGHRA and CDR2 is YSYEKL. Input material: CD8+ T cells from blood. The TCR was taken from a human donor in good health. The chain joins TRBV4-1 to TRBJ2-1; possibly TRBD2 for D (6 bases). The CDR3 DNA is TGCGCCAGCAGCCAAGCGCCTAGCGTAGGAGATGAGCAGTTCTTC. This translates into CASSQAPSVGDEQFF.